The entry that follows covers one TCR beta chain sequence. In the study's own analysis: Nucleated cell number was recorded as an estimate derived from reference gene primer amplification. The repertoire was sequenced with immunoSEQ multiplex PCR; TCRdb's copy has only in-frame clones and lacks some. From that table come the V and J calls and clone size; the DNA was used to work out D and trimming. This sample carries about 360,000 clones, more than 75% of them seen once, and the ten largest clones take about 2.1%. Per the germline V gene, CDR1 is SGHRS and CDR2 is YFSETQ. The CDR3 has 15 residues. V was clipped by 4 bases and J by 6 bases; unmatched bases: 7. The data stem from a study of blood T cell repertoires in COVID-19. Study as a whole: Among Cohort 3 donors, those recovered had two negative PCRs, clearance, or symptom resolution.

Participants, about 18 to 90 years old, spanned fewer than 30 US areas. The TCR sequence derives from a man in his forties or fifties in a cohort exposed to, infected with or recovered from COVID-19 (not recorded which). Sequenced material: PBMCs or T cells enriched from blood (not recorded which). The J gene is TRBJ1-1, the V gene TRBV5-1; 12 nucleotides match TRBD1. The CDR3 region has the DNA TGCGCCAGCAGCGACAAGGGACAGGGGGCCCCTGAAGCTTTCTTT. Residues: CASSDKGQGAPEAFF.